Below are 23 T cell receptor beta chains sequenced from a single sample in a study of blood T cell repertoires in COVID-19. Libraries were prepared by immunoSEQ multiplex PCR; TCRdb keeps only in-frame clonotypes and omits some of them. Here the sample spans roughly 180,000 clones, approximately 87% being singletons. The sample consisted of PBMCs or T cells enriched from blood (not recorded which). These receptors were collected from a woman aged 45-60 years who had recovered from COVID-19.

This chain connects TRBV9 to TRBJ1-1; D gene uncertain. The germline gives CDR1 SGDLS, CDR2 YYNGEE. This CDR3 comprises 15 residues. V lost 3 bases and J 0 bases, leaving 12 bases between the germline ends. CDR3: CASSGQGGMNTEAFF. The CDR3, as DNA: TGTGCCAGCAGCGGACAAGGAGGGATGAACACTGAAGCTTTCTTT.

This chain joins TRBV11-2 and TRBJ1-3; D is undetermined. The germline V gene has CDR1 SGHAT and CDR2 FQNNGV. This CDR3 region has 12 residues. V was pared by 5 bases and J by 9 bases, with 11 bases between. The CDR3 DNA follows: TGTGCCAGCAGCCCCCGAGGGCGCACCATATATTTT. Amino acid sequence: CASSPRGRTIYF.

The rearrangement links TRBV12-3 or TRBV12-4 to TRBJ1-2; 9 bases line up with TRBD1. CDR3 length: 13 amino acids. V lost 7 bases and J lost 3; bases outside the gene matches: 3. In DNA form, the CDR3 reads TGTGCCAGCACCCGGGACAGGGACTATGGCTACACCTTC. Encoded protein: CASTRDRDYGYTF.

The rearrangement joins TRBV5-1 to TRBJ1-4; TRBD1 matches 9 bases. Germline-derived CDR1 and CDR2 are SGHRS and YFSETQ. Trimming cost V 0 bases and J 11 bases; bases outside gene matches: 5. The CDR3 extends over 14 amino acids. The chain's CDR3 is CASSLGDREVKLFF. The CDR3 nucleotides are TGCGCCAGCAGCTTGGGGGACAGGGAGGTTAAACTGTTTTTT.

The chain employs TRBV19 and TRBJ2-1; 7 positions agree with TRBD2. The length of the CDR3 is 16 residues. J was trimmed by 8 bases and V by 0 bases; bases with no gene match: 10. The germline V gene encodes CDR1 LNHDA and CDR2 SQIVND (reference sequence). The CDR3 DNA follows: TGTGCCAGTAGTATAGATGGAGCGGGGAGAGGTGATGAGCAGTTCTTC. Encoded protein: CASSIDGAGRGDEQFF.

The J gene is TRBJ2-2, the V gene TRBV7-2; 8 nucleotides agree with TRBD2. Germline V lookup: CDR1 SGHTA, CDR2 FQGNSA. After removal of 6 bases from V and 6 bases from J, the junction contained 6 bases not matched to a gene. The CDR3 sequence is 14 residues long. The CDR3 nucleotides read TGTGCCAGCAGGGCCGGGACTAGTCCCGGGGAGCTGTTTTTT. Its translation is CASRAGTSPGELFF.

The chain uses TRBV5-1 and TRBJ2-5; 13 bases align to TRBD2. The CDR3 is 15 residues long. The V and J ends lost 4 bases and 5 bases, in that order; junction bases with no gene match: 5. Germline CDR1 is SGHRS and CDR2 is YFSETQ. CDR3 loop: CASSRGTSGVETQYF. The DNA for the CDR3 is TGCGCCAGCAGCCGAGGGACTAGCGGGGTGGAGACCCAGTACTTC.

In DNA, the CDR3 is TGTGCCAGCAGTTTAGGGACAGGCCTCACTGAAGCTTTCTTT. Its translation is CASSLGTGLTEAFF. The V gene is TRBV28, the J gene TRBJ1-1; 8 bases are shared with TRBD1. Germline V lookup: CDR1 MDHEN, CDR2 SYDVKM. This CDR3 is 14 amino acids long. V shed 2 bases, J shed 4 bases, and the junction held 3 bases outside the gene matches.

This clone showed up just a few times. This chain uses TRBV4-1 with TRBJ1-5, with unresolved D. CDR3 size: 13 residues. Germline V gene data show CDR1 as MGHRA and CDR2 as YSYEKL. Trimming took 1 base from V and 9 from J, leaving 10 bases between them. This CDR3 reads CASSQVVEGPQHF. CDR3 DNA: TGCGCCAGCAGCCAAGTCGTAGAGGGGCCCCAGCATTTT.

The CDR3 loop is CASSVSPGQDHNEQFF. The CDR3 DNA sequence: TGTGCCAGCAGCGTATCCCCGGGACAGGACCACAATGAGCAGTTCTTC. V usage is TRBV7-9 and J usage is TRBJ2-1; 8 bases are a match to TRBD1. V shed 5 bases, J shed 5 bases, and the junction held 11 bases outside the gene matches. The CDR3 loop spans 16 amino acids. Germline assignment: CDR1 SEHNR and CDR2 FQNEAQ (reference sequence).

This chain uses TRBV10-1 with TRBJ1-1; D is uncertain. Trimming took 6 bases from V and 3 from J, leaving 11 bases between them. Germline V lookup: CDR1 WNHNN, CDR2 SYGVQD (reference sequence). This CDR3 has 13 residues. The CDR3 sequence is CASSRRRDTEAFF. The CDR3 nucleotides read TGCGCCAGCAGCCGCCGACGGGACACTGAAGCTTTCTTT.

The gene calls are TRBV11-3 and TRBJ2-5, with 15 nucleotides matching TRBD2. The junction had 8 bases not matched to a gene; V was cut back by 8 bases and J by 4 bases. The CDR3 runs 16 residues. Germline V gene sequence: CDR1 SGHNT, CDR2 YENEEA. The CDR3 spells CASGGLAGGQTETQYF. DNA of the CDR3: TGTGCCAGCGGAGGACTAGCGGGAGGGCAGACAGAGACCCAGTACTTC.

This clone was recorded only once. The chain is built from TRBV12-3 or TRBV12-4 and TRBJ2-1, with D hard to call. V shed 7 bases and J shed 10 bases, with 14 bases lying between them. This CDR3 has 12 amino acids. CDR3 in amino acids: CASKSRSWEQFF. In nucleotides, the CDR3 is TGTGCCAGCAAATCGAGGAGTTGGGAGCAGTTCTTC.

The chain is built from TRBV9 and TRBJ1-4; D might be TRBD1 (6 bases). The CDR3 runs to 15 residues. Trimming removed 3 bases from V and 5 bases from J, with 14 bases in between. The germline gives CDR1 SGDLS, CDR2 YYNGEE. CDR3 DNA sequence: TGTGCCAGCAGCGCCGCACAGGGAGTGAATGAAAAACTGTTTTTT. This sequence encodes CASSAAQGVNEKLFF.

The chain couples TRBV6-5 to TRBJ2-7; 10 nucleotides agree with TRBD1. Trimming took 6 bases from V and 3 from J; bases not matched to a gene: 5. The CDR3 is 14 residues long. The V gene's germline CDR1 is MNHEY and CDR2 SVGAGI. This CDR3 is CASRGQGSHYEQYV. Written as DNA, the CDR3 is TGTGCCAGCAGGGGACAGGGGTCTCACTACGAGCAGTACGTC.

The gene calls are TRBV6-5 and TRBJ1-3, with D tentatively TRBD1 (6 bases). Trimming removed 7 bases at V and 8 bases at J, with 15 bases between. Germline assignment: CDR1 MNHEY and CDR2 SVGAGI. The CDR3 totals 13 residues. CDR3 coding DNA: TGTGCCAGCATCACGGGGGGGGCAGACACCATATATTTT. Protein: CASITGGADTIYF.

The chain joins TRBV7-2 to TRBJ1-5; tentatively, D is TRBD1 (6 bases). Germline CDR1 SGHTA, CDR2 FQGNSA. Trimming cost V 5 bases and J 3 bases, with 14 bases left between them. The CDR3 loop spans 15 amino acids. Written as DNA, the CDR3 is TGTGCCAGCAGCCCATCTACAGGGTACAATCAGCCCCAGCATTTT. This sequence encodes CASSPSTGYNQPQHF.

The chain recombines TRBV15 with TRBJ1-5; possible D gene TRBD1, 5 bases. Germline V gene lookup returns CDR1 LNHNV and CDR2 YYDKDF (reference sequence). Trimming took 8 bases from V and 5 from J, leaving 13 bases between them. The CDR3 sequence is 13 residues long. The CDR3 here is CATAVQGDQPQHF. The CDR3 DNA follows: TGTGCCACCGCGGTTCAGGGCGATCAGCCCCAGCATTTT.

The CDR3 spells CASSLGDRVSTTEAFF. For the CDR3, the DNA is TGCGCCAGCAGCTTGGGAGACAGGGTTTCGACCACTGAAGCTTTCTTT. V gene TRBV5-1 combines with J gene TRBJ1-1; 7 bases fit TRBD1. J gave up 4 bases and V 0 bases, and 9 bases lay outside the gene matches. The germline gives CDR1 SGHRS, CDR2 YFSETQ. The CDR3 runs 16 residues.

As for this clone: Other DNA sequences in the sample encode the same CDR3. The CDR3 sequence: CASSLGDSNTGELFF. Here the CDR3 DNA reads TGCGCCAGCAGCTTGGGGGACAGTAACACCGGGGAGCTGTTTTTT. V usage is TRBV5-1 and J usage is TRBJ2-2; 7 nucleotides agree with TRBD1. This CDR3 has 15 amino acids. The J segment lost 2 bases and the V segment lost 0 bases, leaving 1 base of the junction unmatched. Germline V gene data show CDR1 as SGHRS and CDR2 as YFSETQ.

The DNA of the CDR3 is TGTGCCAGCAGTTTAGGGCTAGCGGGGGCCCGCCAGTTCTTC. Its translation: CASSLGLAGARQFF. The chain couples TRBV28 to TRBJ2-1, with TRBD2 matching 10 bases. The CDR3 sequence is 14 residues long. Germline values: CDR1 MDHEN, CDR2 SYDVKM. The V and J ends lost 2 bases and 13 bases, in that order; junction bases with no gene match: 8.

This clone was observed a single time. CDR3 sequence: CASSYGTSQETQYF. The CDR3 DNA is TGTGCCAGCAGCTACGGGACTTCTCAAGAGACCCAGTACTTC. This chain uses TRBV7-2 with TRBJ2-5; a weak D match, TRBD2 (6 bases). This CDR3 is 14 amino acids long. From germline, CDR1 is SGHTA and CDR2 FQGNSA. Trimming pared 4 bases from V and 2 bases from J, leaving 11 bases between.

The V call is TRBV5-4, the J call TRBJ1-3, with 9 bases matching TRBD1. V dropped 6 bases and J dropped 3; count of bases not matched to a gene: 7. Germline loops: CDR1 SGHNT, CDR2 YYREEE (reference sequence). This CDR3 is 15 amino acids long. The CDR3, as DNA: TGTGCCAGCACGCTGGACAGGGGAAGTGGAAACACCATATATTTT. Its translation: CASTLDRGSGNTIYF.